A single sample is the source of the 6 T cell receptor beta chains below, sequenced in a study of shared clonotypes between healthy human individuals. CD45RO-negative cells were positively selected for CCR7, leaving out terminally differentiated effector memory CD45RA+ cells. The assay was immunoSEQ multiplex PCR, and TCRdb's table has in-frame clones only and misses some. The data contain roughly 2,000,000 clones, 93% of them singletons. Source material: naive CD8+ T cells from PBMCs. Source of these receptors: a man younger than 35 in good health. Some clones in this sample may be carry-over from other donors' samples.

The CDR3 nucleotides read TGTGCCAGCAGGCGGGACTGGCGAGATACGCAGTATTTT. It yields the protein CASRRDWRDTQYF. The chain links TRBV28 to TRBJ2-3; tentative D call: TRBD2 (6 bases). CDR1 and CDR2 (germline): MDHEN, SYDVKM. V was trimmed by 6 bases and J by 5 bases, leaving 12 bases between them. The CDR3 is made up of 13 amino acids.

V is TRBV4-1 and J is TRBJ2-1; tentative D call: TRBD2 (6 bases). V was trimmed by 0 bases and J by 7 bases, leaving 22 bases between them. Germline values: CDR1 MGHRA, CDR2 YSYEKL. CDR3 length: 18 amino acids. CDR3 sequence (DNA): TGCGCCAGCAGCCAAGAGGGCGGGACTGGCTTACCATCTAATGAGCAGTTCTTC. It specifies CASSQEGGTGLPSNEQFF.

V and J are TRBV11-2 and TRBJ1-1; 12 bases are shared with TRBD1. There are 15 residues in the CDR3. Trimming cost V 5 bases and J 4 bases; bases outside gene matches: 5. Germline loops: CDR1 SGHAT, CDR2 FQNNGV. CDR3 nucleotides: TGTGCCAGCAGCCTAGGGACAGGGGGCTTCACTGAAGCTTTCTTT. This encodes CASSLGTGGFTEAFF.

Of note for this clone: One end of the junction fails to match germline, which may point to a read error. The V and J genes are TRBV4-2 and TRBJ2-5; D perhaps matches TRBD2 (5 bases). This CDR3 has 16 amino acids. CDR1 and CDR2 (germline): LGHNA, YNFKEQ. For the CDR3, the DNA is TGTGCCAGCAGCCAAGATCGCGAGGGTCTACAAGTGACCCAGTACTTC. It translates to CASSQDREGLQVTQYF.

The chain is built from TRBV9 and TRBJ2-7; D is possibly TRBD1 (6 bases). Trimming took 1 base from V and 4 from J, leaving 12 bases between them. From germline, CDR1 is SGDLS and CDR2 YYNGEE. The CDR3 is 14 amino acids. In DNA form, the CDR3 reads TGTGCCAGCAGCGTAACAGGGTATGAATACGAGCAGTACTTC. The encoded protein is CASSVTGYEYEQYF.

This clone was seen just once. Other nucleotide sequences in the sample specify the same CDR3. The rearrangement joins TRBV28 to TRBJ2-3, with a possible D match to TRBD2 (5 bases). CDR3 size: 13 residues. The germline V gene encodes CDR1 MDHEN and CDR2 SYDVKM. Trimming pared 6 bases from V and 6 bases from J, leaving 13 bases between. Written as DNA, the CDR3 is TGTGCCAGCAGCTCAACTAGTACCGATACGCAGTATTTT. Its translation is CASSSTSTDTQYF.